The clone carrying this T cell receptor beta chain was recorded at least ten times. Its target is not known. Trimming shortened V by 1 base and J by 8 bases, and 6 bases separated the two germline ends. This CDR3 is built from 12 residues. Per the germline V gene, CDR1 is SGHTA and CDR2 is FQGNSA. These data originate in a study of CD8 T cells in ankylosing spondylitis. 5'-RACE, quantitative and with molecular barcodes, yielded the TCR beta libraries. TCRdb passed the 5' RACE reads through MiXCR, listing each CDR3 protein once. Seen here are some 150,000 distinct CDR3 sequences, 10% to 12% observed once, and the top ten hold approximately 4%. Study conclusions and caveats: Disease-linked clones bore a CD8+ phenotype, appearing relatively rarely in peripheral blood.

The clonotype comes from a female donor with ankylosing spondylitis or in good health (not recorded which). V usage is TRBV7-2 and J usage is TRBJ1-5, with D unresolved. Sequenced sample: blood, either unsorted or a sorted T cell fraction (not recorded which). The CDR3 region is CASSLDSEPQHF. The DNA of the CDR3 is TGTGCCAGCAGCTTAGACTCGGAGCCCCAGCATTTT.